The T cell receptor beta chain described here comes from a study of glioma-infiltrating T cells after dendritic cell vaccination. The overall study: The vaccine used monocyte-derived dendritic cells pulsed overnight with autologous tumor lysate.

The method was immunoSEQ multiplex PCR; TCRdb's version includes in-frame clones alone and lacks a portion of them. The sample carries around 72,000 clones, around 81% recorded once. This clone was counted a few times. The CDR3 runs to 14 residues. Germline CDR1 reads SGHTS; CDR2 reads YDEGEE. The ends were cut back, 4 bases at V and 4 bases at J, with 14 bases in the middle. Sequenced material: blood, taken before dendritic cell vaccination. The receptor's source is a human donor with glioblastoma. V gene TRBV5-8 combines with J gene TRBJ1-1, with D perhaps TRBD1 (6 bases). The CDR3 bases are TGTGCCAGCAGCCCGTCAGGGGAGACCACTGAAGCTTTCTTT. This translates into CASSPSGETTEAFF.